The rows below give T cell receptor beta chains drawn from one sample of a study of blood T cell repertoires in COVID-19. The table came from immunoSEQ multiplex PCR; TCRdb's copy has only in-frame clones and leaves some out. The data contain about 160,000 clones, roughly 90% of them singletons. Material for sequencing was peripheral blood. The source is a man aged 55 to 70 with active or convalescent COVID-19. The CDR3 runs from the conserved cysteine through the conserved F or W. A D gene is named only where the DNA matches it firmly. Clone size appears in some rows only: once, few, many, or a class for an expanded clone.

DNA: TGTGCCAGCAGCCAAGCTAGCGGCAATGAGCAGTTCTTC
CDR3: CASSQASGNEQFF
size: NA
D: TRBD2
J: TRBJ2-1
V: TRBV3-1/TRBV3-2

DNA: TGTGCTAGTGGTTTGGTTTCAGGGGGTCCTGGAAACACCATATATTTT
CDR3: CASGLVSGGPGNTIYF
size: NA
D: TRBD1
J: TRBJ1-3
V: TRBV12-5

DNA: TGTGCCCCCCAGGGGGACAGGGAACATGGCAATCAGCCCCAGCATTTT
CDR3: CAPQGDREHGNQPQHF
size: once
D: TRBD1
J: TRBJ1-5
V: TRBV9

DNA: TGTGCCATCGCAGGGAACTATGGCTACACCTTC
CDR3: CAIAGNYGYTF
size: once
D: NA
J: TRBJ1-2
V: TRBV28

DNA: TGTGCCAGCAGCGTAGCATCCGGGACAGGGGCCGAGCAGTACTTC
CDR3: CASSVASGTGAEQYF
size: NA
D: TRBD1
J: TRBJ2-7
V: TRBV7-9

DNA: TGTGCCAGTAGCATAGGGGGACAGGGTTTCAGCAATCAGCCCCAGCATTTT
CDR3: CASSIGGQGFSNQPQHF
size: once
D: TRBD1
J: TRBJ1-5
V: TRBV19

DNA: TGTGCCAGCAGTTACGGGACAGGGGGCGGTGAAAAACTGTTTTTT
CDR3: CASSYGTGGGEKLFF
size: NA
D: TRBD1
J: TRBJ1-4
V: TRBV6-5

DNA: TGCGCCAGCAGCTCCAGCCTCATTGTTTCAGGGGCAGCTTGGGGAAACACCATATATTTT
CDR3: CASSSSLIVSGAAWGNTIYF
size: NA
D: NA
J: TRBJ1-3
V: TRBV5-1

DNA: TGTGCCAGCAGCTTACAATGGGGGGGTACTGAAGCTTTCTTT
CDR3: CASSLQWGGTEAFF
size: NA
D: NA
J: TRBJ1-1
V: TRBV7-9

DNA: TGTGCCAGCAGCTTACAAGCGGGGGGGTACGAGCAGTACTTC
CDR3: CASSLQAGGYEQYF
size: NA
D: TRBD2
J: TRBJ2-7
V: TRBV7-2

DNA: TGTGCCAGCAGCGGAGTTAAGCCCACTGAAGCTTTCTTT
CDR3: CASSGVKPTEAFF
size: NA
D: NA
J: TRBJ1-1
V: TRBV7-9

DNA: TGTGCCAGCAGTTTGTCCGGGACTGCGATTTACGAGCAGTACTTC
CDR3: CASSLSGTAIYEQYF
size: NA
D: NA
J: TRBJ2-7
V: TRBV27

DNA: TGTGCCAGCAGTGATATAGCGGGGGGGCCTACAGATACGCAGTATTTT
CDR3: CASSDIAGGPTDTQYF
size: NA
D: TRBD2
J: TRBJ2-3
V: TRBV6-4

DNA: TGCGCCAGCAGCAGCCTACAGGTTGGGGCTTATGGCTACACCTTC
CDR3: CASSSLQVGAYGYTF
size: NA
D: NA
J: TRBJ1-2
V: TRBV5-1

DNA: TGTGCCAGTAGTCCCAGACAGGGTGGCTACACCTTC
CDR3: CASSPRQGGYTF
size: NA
D: TRBD1
J: TRBJ1-2
V: TRBV19

DNA: TGTGCCAGTAGGGCGGGGGGCATTGGCTACACCTTC
CDR3: CASRAGGIGYTF
size: NA
D: NA
J: TRBJ1-2
V: TRBV19

DNA: TGTGCCAGCAGTGAATATTGGACAGGGGGCCTGAACACTGAAGCTTTCTTT
CDR3: CASSEYWTGGLNTEAFF
size: NA
D: TRBD1
J: TRBJ1-1
V: TRBV6-1